Presented here are 27 T cell receptor beta chains from one specimen sequenced in a study of T-cell reconstitution after alpha-beta-depleted transplantation in children. Unique molecular identifiers were incorporated when the TCRbeta library was constructed. TCRdb fed the PCR reads into MiXCR, producing one record per CDR3 protein. The data show some 840,000 distinct CDR3 sequences, roughly 15% seen once. Sequencing used PBMCs, mostly from graft donor cells, obtained 360 days after TCRalphabeta/CD19-depleted stem cell transplant. The receptors come from a male patient younger than 18 who had a stem cell transplant for acute lymphoblastic leukemia, so the T cells may come from the graft donor.

This clonotype was detected ten times or more. The chain joins TRBV5-1 to TRBJ1-1; TRBD1 aligns across 7 bases. This CDR3 contains 15 residues. The J segment lost 1 base and the V segment lost 3 bases, leaving 6 bases of the junction unmatched. From germline, CDR1 is SGHRS and CDR2 YFSETQ. The CDR3 nucleotides read TGCGCCAGCAGCTACGGGGACAGCCCGAACACTGAAGCTTTCTTT. Its protein product is CASSYGDSPNTEAFF.

This clonotype was seen at least ten times. This chain uses TRBV27 with TRBJ2-2; D is unresolved. The CDR3 runs to 11 residues. CDR1 and CDR2 (germline): MNHEY, SMNVEV (reference sequence). V was clipped by 7 bases and J by 3 bases, with 3 bases between them. This CDR3 is CASTDTGELFF. The DNA of the CDR3 is TGTGCCAGCACCGACACCGGGGAGCTGTTTTTT.

This clonotype has more than one count but fewer than ten. The chain recombines TRBV29-1 with TRBJ2-1; TRBD2 might be the D (5 bases). Looked up from germline, CDR1 is SQVTM and CDR2 is ANQGSEA. Deletions cut 7 bases from V and 2 bases from J, with 12 bases between. CDR3 size: 13 residues. CDR3: CSARESTYNEQFF. CDR3 coding DNA: TGCAGCGCTAGGGAGAGCACCTACAATGAGCAGTTCTTC.

The V call is TRBV7-9, the J call TRBJ1-2, with 9 bases lining up with TRBD1. With V trimmed by 5 bases and J by 4 bases, 11 bases remained unmatched. CDR1 is SEHNR, CDR2 FQNEAQ, per germline (reference sequence). The CDR3 contains 16 residues. The CDR3 region has the DNA TGTGCCAGCAGCCCGAACGGGACAGGGTTTGTCTATGGCTACACCTTC. Encoded protein: CASSPNGTGFVYGYTF.

This clonotype was picked up a small number of times. This rearrangement joins TRBV29-1 to TRBJ2-3, with 7 positions matching TRBD1. V lost 5 bases, J lost 3 bases, and 5 bases stayed unmatched. Germline lookup yields CDR1 SQVTM and CDR2 ANQGSEA. This CDR3 comprises 13 residues. In nucleotides, the CDR3 is TGCAGCGTTCCGGGACAGTTAACAGATACGCAGTATTTT. Translating gives CSVPGQLTDTQYF.

This clonotype has just a few counts. The gene calls are TRBV27 and TRBJ2-6, with unresolved D. V dropped 6 bases and J dropped 0 bases, with 18 bases sitting between them. The CDR3 is 18 residues long. The V gene's germline CDR1 is MNHEY and CDR2 SMNVEV (reference sequence). This chain's CDR3 is CASSLLQTGRSGANVLTF. For the CDR3, the DNA is TGTGCCAGCAGCCTACTACAAACCGGTCGCTCTGGGGCCAACGTCCTGACTTTC.

This clonotype has just a few counts. The rearrangement uses TRBV13 and TRBJ2-1; 10 bases agree with TRBD2. Germline CDR1 PRHDT, CDR2 FYEKMQ (reference sequence). The V and J ends lost 5 bases and 7 bases, in that order; junction bases with no gene match: 2. The CDR3 is made up of 13 amino acids. Here the CDR3 DNA reads TGTGCCAGCAGCGGGACTAGCGAAAATGAGCAGTTCTTC. Its protein is CASSGTSENEQFF. Using reference TRBV13 and TRBJ2-1 for the parts outside the CDR3, the full variable domain is AAGVIQSPRHLIKEKRETATLKCYPIPRHDTVYWYQQGPGQDPQFLISFYEKMQSDKGSIPDRFSAQQFSDYHSELNMSSLELGDSALYFCASSGTSENEQFFGPGTRLTVL.

At least ten counts were recorded for this clonotype. V gene TRBV5-1 combines with J gene TRBJ2-2, with 9 bases aligning to TRBD2. Germline CDR1 reads SGHRS; CDR2 reads YFSETQ. CDR3 length: 16 residues. V trimming: 4 bases; J trimming: 6 bases; junction bases outside the gene matches: 10. DNA of the CDR3: TGCGCCAGCAGCCTTACTAGCGGGCGGCGCGCCGGGGAGCTGTTTTTT. Protein sequence: CASSLTSGRRAGELFF. The whole variable domain, filled in from reference TRBV5-1 and TRBJ2-2, reads KAGVTQTPRYLIKTRGQQVTLSCSPISGHRSVSWYQQTPGQGLQFLFEYFSETQRNKGNFPGRFSGRQFSNSRSEMNVSTLELGDSALYLCASSLTSGRRAGELFFGEGSRLTVL.

There are a few counts of this clonotype. The V call is TRBV27, the J call TRBJ2-2; 7 bases align to TRBD1. Germline loops: CDR1 MNHEY, CDR2 SMNVEV (reference sequence). The CDR3 is made up of 14 amino acids. Trimming at V came to 7 bases and at J to 2 bases, leaving 4 bases not matched to a gene. The CDR3 sequence is CASTTGVNTGELFF. The CDR3 DNA reads as TGTGCCAGCACTACAGGGGTCAACACCGGGGAGCTGTTTTTT.

The J gene is TRBJ2-4, the V gene TRBV5-1; D may be TRBD1 (8 bases). Germline V lookup: CDR1 SGHRS, CDR2 YFSETQ. This CDR3 has 14 amino acids. Trimming took off 0 bases at V and 8 bases at J, with 12 bases between the two ends. DNA for the CDR3: TGCGCCAGCAGCTTGGACAGGGGGGGAGACATTCAGTACTTC. Amino acid sequence: CASSLDRGGDIQYF.

This chain links TRBV5-5 with TRBJ2-7, with TRBD2 matching over 10 bases. The V and J ends lost 3 bases and 3 bases, in that order; junction bases with no gene match: 3. Germline V gene sequence: CDR1 SGHKS, CDR2 YYEKEE (reference sequence). The CDR3 extends over 14 amino acids. Here the CDR3 reads CASSWLAGVYEQYF. CDR3 sequence (DNA): TGTGCCAGCAGCTGGCTAGCGGGAGTCTACGAGCAGTACTTC.

This chain joins TRBV24-1 and TRBJ2-3; the D gene is possibly TRBD2 (6 bases). The CDR3 has 16 amino acids. Deletions cut 2 bases from V and 0 bases from J, with 11 bases between. Germline loops: CDR1 KGHDR, CDR2 SFDVKD. The DNA for the CDR3 is TGTGCCACCAGTGATTGGTTGGAGGGAAGCACAGATACGCAGTATTTT. Its protein product is CATSDWLEGSTDTQYF.

This clonotype was counted only a few times. This rearrangement joins TRBV5-1 to TRBJ1-2; D is ambiguous. There are 16 residues in the CDR3. Deletions cut 3 bases from V and 3 bases from J, with 18 bases between. Germline loops: CDR1 SGHRS, CDR2 YFSETQ. Here the CDR3 reads CASSSLGLLRYYGYTF. The CDR3 bases are TGCGCCAGCAGCTCCCTGGGCCTTCTTCGGTACTATGGCTACACCTTC.

This clonotype was found a few times. The chain combines TRBV27 with TRBJ2-7; D not certain. From germline, CDR1 is MNHEY and CDR2 SMNVEV (reference sequence). The V end lost 5 bases, the J end lost 0 bases, and 14 bases lay between the germline ends. This CDR3 is built from 15 residues. CDR3 protein: CASSTDGPPSYEQYF. DNA of the CDR3: TGTGCCAGCAGTACGGACGGTCCCCCCTCCTACGAGCAGTACTTC.

This clonotype came up a few times. V gene TRBV12-3 or TRBV12-4 combines with J gene TRBJ2-2; TRBD1 matches 7 bases. The CDR3 extends over 17 amino acids. V lost 5 bases, J lost 1 base, and 10 bases stayed unmatched. The CDR3 DNA sequence: TGTGCCAGCAGTCTCATCTTCGGGACAGTGAACACCGGGGAGCTGTTTTTT. It yields the protein CASSLIFGTVNTGELFF.

This rearrangement joins TRBV15 to TRBJ2-2, with TRBD1 matching over 7 bases. The junction had 1 base not matched to a gene; V was cut back by 4 bases and J by 5 bases. The CDR3 is 13 residues long. CDR1 and CDR2 (germline): LNHNV, YYDKDF (reference sequence). Here the CDR3 DNA reads TGTGCCACCAGCATACAGGGGACCGGGGAGCTGTTTTTT. Its translation: CATSIQGTGELFF. Variable domain in full (rest from reference TRBV15 and TRBJ2-2): DAMVIQNPRYQVTQFGKPVTLSCSQTLNHNVMYWYQQKSSQAPKLLFHYYDKDFNNEADTPDNFQSRRPNTSFCFLDIRSPGLGDTAMYLCATSIQGTGELFFGEGSRLTVL.

This clonotype is a singleton in its sample. V gene TRBV5-1 combines with J gene TRBJ2-2; unclear D gene. Germline-derived CDR1 and CDR2 are SGHRS and YFSETQ. This CDR3 is 17 amino acids long. Trimming took off 0 bases at V and 5 bases at J, with 17 bases between the two ends. This chain's CDR3 is CASSLAVCGLSTGELFF. CDR3 sequence (DNA): TGCGCCAGCAGCTTGGCGGTTTGCGGCTTAAGTACCGGGGAGCTGTTTTTT.

The V and J genes are TRBV12-5 and TRBJ2-5; possibly TRBD2 for D (7 bases). Per the germline V gene, CDR1 is LGHNT and CDR2 is FRNRAP. This CDR3 contains 15 residues. The V and J ends lost 2 bases and 5 bases respectively, with 15 bases between them. CDR3 amino acids: CASGLPRGGPETQYF. The CDR3 DNA reads TGTGCTAGTGGTTTGCCAAGGGGGGGGCCGGAGACCCAGTACTTC.

This clonotype has just a few counts. The chain links TRBV7-2 to TRBJ2-4; 9 bases are shared with TRBD2. The V gene's germline CDR1 is SGHTA and CDR2 FQGNSA. The CDR3 loop spans 20 amino acids. J lost 0 bases, V lost 5 bases, and 17 bases had no gene match. CDR3 loop: CASSEAGGANRKKAKNIQYF. In DNA, the CDR3 is TGTGCCAGCAGCGAGGCGGGGGGGGCCAACAGAAAAAAAGCCAAAAACATTCAGTACTTC.

The sample holds a few counts of this clonotype. This sequence joins TRBV20-1 and TRBJ2-4, with 8 bases fitting TRBD1. This CDR3 is built from 13 residues. Losses at the gene ends were 3 bases for V and 8 bases for J; bases not matched to a gene: 6. The germline V gene has CDR1 DFQATT and CDR2 SNEGSKA (reference sequence). The CDR3 region has the DNA TGCAGTGCTAGGGACAGGGTTAATGACATTCAGTACTTC. Encoded protein: CSARDRVNDIQYF.

The table lists this clonotype with many counts. The junction does not match germline at one end; this may be a read error. This chain joins TRBV20-1 and TRBJ2-4; 8 bases are a match to TRBD1. CDR3 length: 14 amino acids. Germline CDR1 DFQATT, CDR2 SNEGSKA (reference sequence). The DNA of the CDR3 is TGCAGTGTCAGGACAGGGATGAGTCAAAAAAGGGGCGACTTC. It encodes CSVRTGMSQKRGDF.

V gene TRBV27 combines with J gene TRBJ2-7, with 8 bases identical to TRBD1. Trimming removed 3 bases from V and 9 bases from J; junction bases left unmatched: 7. This CDR3 has 13 amino acids. The germline V gene encodes CDR1 MNHEY and CDR2 SMNVEV (reference sequence). Written as DNA, the CDR3 is TGTGCCAGCAGTTTCGACAGGGGTTTCGGGCAGTACTTC. It codes for CASSFDRGFGQYF.

V is TRBV20-1 and J is TRBJ1-2; D is uncertain. The CDR3 sequence is 11 residues long. CDR1 and CDR2 from the germline V gene are DFQATT and SNEGSKA (reference sequence). CDR3: CRFQRGYGYTF. For the CDR3, the DNA is TGCAGATTTCAGCGCGGGTATGGCTACACCTTC.

V usage is TRBV5-1 and J usage is TRBJ2-1; 8 bases are a match to TRBD1. This CDR3 region has 18 residues. Trimming removed 3 bases from V and 6 bases from J; junction bases left unmatched: 17. Germline CDR1 SGHRS, CDR2 YFSETQ. The CDR3 DNA follows: TGCGCCAGCAGCTCCCTAGGACAGGGCGAGTTTTTACGCAATGAGCAGTTCTTC. It specifies CASSSLGQGEFLRNEQFF. The whole variable domain, remainder taken from reference TRBV5-1 and TRBJ2-1, is KAGVTQTPRYLIKTRGQQVTLSCSPISGHRSVSWYQQTPGQGLQFLFEYFSETQRNKGNFPGRFSGRQFSNSRSEMNVSTLELGDSALYLCASSSLGQGEFLRNEQFFGPGTRLTVL.

The chain employs TRBV15 and TRBJ2-7, with D unresolved. This CDR3 contains 13 residues. Trimming shortened V by 2 bases and J by 3 bases, and 8 bases separated the two germline ends. In germline, CDR1 is LNHNV, CDR2 YYDKDF (reference sequence). The CDR3 spells CATSRYGYYEQYF. In nucleotides, the CDR3 is TGTGCCACCAGCAGATACGGCTACTACGAGCAGTACTTC.

The chain links TRBV25-1 to TRBJ2-1; a possible D gene is TRBD2 (5 bases). The CDR3 sequence is 13 residues long. V was cut by 7 bases and J by 10 bases, with 17 bases left in between. Germline assignment: CDR1 MGHDK and CDR2 SYGVNS. The CDR3 loop is CASTGWLLSEQFF. The CDR3 DNA follows: TGTGCCAGCACGGGGTGGTTGTTATCGGAGCAGTTCTTC.

The V gene is TRBV18, the J gene TRBJ1-1; D ambiguous. CDR3 length: 13 amino acids. Trimming took 0 bases from V and 4 from J, leaving 6 bases between them. CDR1 KGHSH and CDR2 LQKENI come from the germline V gene. This CDR3 reads CASSPPFRTEAFF. In nucleotides, the CDR3 is TGTGCCAGCTCACCACCGTTCCGCACTGAAGCTTTCTTT.